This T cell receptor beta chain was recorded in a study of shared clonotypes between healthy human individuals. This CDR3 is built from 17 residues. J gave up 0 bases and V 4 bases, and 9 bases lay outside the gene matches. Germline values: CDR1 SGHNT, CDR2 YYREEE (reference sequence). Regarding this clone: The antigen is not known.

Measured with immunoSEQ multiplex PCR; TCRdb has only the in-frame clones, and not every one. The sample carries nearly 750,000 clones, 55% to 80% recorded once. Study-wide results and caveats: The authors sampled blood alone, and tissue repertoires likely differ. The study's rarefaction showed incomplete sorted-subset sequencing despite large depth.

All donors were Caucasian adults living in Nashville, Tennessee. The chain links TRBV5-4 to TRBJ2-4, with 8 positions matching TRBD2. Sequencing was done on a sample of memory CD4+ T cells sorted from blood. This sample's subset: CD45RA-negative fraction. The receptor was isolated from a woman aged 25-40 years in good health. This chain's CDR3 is CASSIGTSGLAKNIQYF. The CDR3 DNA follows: TGTGCCAGCAGCATCGGAACTAGCGGACTAGCCAAAAACATTCAGTACTTC.